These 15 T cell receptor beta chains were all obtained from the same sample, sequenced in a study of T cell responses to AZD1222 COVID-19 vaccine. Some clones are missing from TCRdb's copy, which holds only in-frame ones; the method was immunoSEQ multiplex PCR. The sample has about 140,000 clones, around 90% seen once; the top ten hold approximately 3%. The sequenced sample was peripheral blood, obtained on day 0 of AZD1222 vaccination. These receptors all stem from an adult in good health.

The CDR3 is CASSYGPYNEKLFF. The CDR3 DNA follows: TGTGCCAGCAGCTACGGCCCATATAATGAAAAACTGTTTTTT. V gene TRBV28 combines with J gene TRBJ1-4; D gene uncertain. The CDR3 spans 14 residues. V was pared by 6 bases and J by 4 bases, with 12 bases between. CDR1 and CDR2 (germline): MDHEN, SYDVKM.

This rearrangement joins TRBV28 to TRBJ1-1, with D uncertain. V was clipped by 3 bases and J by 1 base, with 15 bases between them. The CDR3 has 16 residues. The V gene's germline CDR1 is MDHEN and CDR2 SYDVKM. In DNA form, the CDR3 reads TGTGCCAGCAGTTTCAATGGTCGGGGAGGGAACACTGAAGCTTTCTTT. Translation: CASSFNGRGGNTEAFF.

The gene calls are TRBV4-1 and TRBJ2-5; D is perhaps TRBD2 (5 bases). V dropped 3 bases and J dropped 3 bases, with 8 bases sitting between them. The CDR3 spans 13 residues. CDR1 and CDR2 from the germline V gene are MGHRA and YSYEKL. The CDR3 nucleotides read TGCGCCAGCAGCCAGACCGGGGAAGAGACCCAGTACTTC. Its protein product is CASSQTGEETQYF.

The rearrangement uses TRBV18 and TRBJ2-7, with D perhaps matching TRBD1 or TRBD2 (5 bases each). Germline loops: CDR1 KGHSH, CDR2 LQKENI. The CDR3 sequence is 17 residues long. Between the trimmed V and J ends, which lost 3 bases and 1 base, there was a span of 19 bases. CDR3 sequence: CASSPRAGAGISYEQYF. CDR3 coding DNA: TGTGCCAGCTCACCCCGAGCCGGGGCAGGGATTTCCTACGAGCAGTACTTC. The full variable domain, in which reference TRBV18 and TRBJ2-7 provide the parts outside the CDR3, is NAGVMQNPRHLVRRRGQEARLRCSPMKGHSHVYWYRQLPEEGLKFMVYLQKENIIDESGMPKERFSAEFPKEGPSILRIQQVVRGDSAAYFCASSPRAGAGISYEQYFGPGTRLTVT.

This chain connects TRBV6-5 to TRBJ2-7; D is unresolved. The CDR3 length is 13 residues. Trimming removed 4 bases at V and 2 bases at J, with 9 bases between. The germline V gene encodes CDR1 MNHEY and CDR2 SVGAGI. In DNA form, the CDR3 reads TGTGCCAGCAGTTTCCAGATCACCTACGAGCAGTACTTC. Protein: CASSFQITYEQYF.

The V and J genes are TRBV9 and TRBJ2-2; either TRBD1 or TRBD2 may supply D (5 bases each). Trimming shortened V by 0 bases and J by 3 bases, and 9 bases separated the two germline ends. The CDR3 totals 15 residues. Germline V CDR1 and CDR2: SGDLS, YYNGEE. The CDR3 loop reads CASSVALGDTGELFF. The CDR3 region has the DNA TGTGCCAGCAGCGTAGCACTAGGGGACACCGGGGAGCTGTTTTTT.

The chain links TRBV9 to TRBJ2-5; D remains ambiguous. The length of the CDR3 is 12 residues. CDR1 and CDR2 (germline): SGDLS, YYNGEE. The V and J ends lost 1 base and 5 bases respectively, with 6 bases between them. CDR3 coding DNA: TGTGCCAGCAGCGTATATCTTGAGACCCAGTACTTC. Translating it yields CASSVYLETQYF.

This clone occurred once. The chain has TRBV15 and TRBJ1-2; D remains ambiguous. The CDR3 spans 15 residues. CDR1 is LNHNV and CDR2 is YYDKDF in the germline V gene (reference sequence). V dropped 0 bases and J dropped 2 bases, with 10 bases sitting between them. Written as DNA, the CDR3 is TGTGCCACCAGCAGAGATTATCCCAGGAACTATGGCTACACCTTC. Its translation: CATSRDYPRNYGYTF.

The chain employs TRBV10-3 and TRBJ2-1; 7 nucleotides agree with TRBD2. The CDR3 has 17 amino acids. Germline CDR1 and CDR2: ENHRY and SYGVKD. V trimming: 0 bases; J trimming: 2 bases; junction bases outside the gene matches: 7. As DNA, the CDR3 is TGTGCCATCAGTGAGTCCCTAGCGGTACCCCCCTACAATGAGCAGTTCTTC. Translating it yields CAISESLAVPPYNEQFF.

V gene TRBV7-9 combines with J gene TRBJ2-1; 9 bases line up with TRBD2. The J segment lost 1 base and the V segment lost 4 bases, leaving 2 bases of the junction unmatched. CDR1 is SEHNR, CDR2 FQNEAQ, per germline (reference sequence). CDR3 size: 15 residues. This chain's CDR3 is CASSSLAGSYNEQFF. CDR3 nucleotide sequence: TGTGCCAGCAGCTCCCTAGCGGGATCCTACAATGAGCAGTTCTTC.

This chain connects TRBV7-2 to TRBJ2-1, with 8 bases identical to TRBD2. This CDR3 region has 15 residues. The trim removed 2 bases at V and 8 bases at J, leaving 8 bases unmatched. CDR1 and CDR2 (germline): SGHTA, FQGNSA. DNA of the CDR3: TGTGCCAGCAGCTTAACGGGAGGGCCTAACGATGAGCAGTTCTTC. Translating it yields CASSLTGGPNDEQFF.

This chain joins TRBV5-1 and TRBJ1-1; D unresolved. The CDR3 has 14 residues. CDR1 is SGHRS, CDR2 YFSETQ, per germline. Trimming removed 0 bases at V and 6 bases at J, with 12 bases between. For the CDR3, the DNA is TGCGCCAGCAGCTTGGTACAGAAGGAGGCTGAAGCTTTCTTT. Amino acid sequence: CASSLVQKEAEAFF.

The CDR3 DNA reads as TGTGCCAGCGGGGTGGGGGCCGGGGAGCTGTTTTTT. Encoded protein: CASGVGAGELFF. V usage is TRBV12-3 or TRBV12-4 and J usage is TRBJ2-2; tentatively, D is TRBD1 or TRBD2 (5 bases each). Trimming stripped 8 bases from V and 6 bases from J, with 10 bases between. This CDR3 region has 12 residues.

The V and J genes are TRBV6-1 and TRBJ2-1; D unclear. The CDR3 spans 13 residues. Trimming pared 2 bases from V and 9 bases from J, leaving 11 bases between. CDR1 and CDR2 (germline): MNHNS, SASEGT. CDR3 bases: TGTGCCAGCAGTGAATGGATAGACCTTGAGCAGTTCTTC. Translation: CASSEWIDLEQFF.

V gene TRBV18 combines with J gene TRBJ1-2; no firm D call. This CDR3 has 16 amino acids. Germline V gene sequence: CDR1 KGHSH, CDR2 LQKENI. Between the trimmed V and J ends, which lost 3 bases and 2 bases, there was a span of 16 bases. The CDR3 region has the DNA TGTGCCAGCTCACCTGTGGCAGGCGTGAAGAACTATGGCTACACCTTC. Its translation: CASSPVAGVKNYGYTF.